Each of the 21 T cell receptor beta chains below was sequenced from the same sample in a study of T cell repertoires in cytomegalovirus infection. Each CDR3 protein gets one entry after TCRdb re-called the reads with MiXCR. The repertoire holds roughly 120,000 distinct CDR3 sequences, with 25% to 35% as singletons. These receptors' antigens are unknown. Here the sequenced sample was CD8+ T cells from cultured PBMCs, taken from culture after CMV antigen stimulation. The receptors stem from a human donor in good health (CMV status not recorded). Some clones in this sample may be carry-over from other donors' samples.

Here the CDR3 DNA reads TGTGCCAGCAGTGATGAAGGCAGGGTGGTCTATGGCTACACCTTC. Protein sequence: CASSDEGRVVYGYTF. The chain is built from TRBV2 and TRBJ1-2, with TRBD1 as a possible D gene (5 bases). This CDR3 has 15 amino acids. Germline V CDR1 and CDR2: SNHLY, FYNNEI. Trimming removed 3 bases at V and 4 bases at J, with 15 bases between.

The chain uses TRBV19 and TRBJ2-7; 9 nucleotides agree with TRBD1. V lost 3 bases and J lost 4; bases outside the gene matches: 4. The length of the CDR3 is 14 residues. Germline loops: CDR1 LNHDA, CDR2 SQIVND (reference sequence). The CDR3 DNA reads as TGTGCCAGTAGTATCGGGACAGGGATGTACGAGCAGTACTTC. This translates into CASSIGTGMYEQYF.

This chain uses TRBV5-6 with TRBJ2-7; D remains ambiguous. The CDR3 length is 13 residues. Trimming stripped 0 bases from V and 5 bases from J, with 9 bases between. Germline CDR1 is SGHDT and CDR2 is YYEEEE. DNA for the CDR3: TGTGCCAGCAGCTTGGCCGTAGGGAACGAGCAGTACTTC. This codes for CASSLAVGNEQYF.

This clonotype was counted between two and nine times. The CDR3 coding sequence is TGTGCCAGCTCCGGGACAGGGGGTTATGGCACTGAAGCTTTCTTT. Protein product: CASSGTGGYGTEAFF. The chain employs TRBV19 and TRBJ1-1, with 11 bases matching TRBD1. The CDR3 length is 15 residues. Trimming took 9 bases from V and 4 from J; bases not matched to a gene: 10. In germline, CDR1 is LNHDA, CDR2 SQIVND (reference sequence).

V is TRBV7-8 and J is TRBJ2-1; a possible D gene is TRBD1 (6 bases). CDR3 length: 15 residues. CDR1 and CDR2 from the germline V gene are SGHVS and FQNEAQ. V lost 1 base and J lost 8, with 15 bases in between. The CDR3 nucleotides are TGTGCCAGCAGCTTAGAGAAGCAGGGGATGGATGAGCAGTTCTTC. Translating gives CASSLEKQGMDEQFF.

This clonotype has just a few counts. The CDR3, as DNA: TGTGCCAGCAGTTTAGTCCGGGACAGTAAAACTAACACTGAAGCTTTCTTT. It yields the protein CASSLVRDSKTNTEAFF. V usage is TRBV12-3 or TRBV12-4 and J usage is TRBJ1-1; 7 bases fit TRBD1. The CDR3 runs 17 residues. The V and J ends lost 1 base and 2 bases, in that order; junction bases with no gene match: 10.

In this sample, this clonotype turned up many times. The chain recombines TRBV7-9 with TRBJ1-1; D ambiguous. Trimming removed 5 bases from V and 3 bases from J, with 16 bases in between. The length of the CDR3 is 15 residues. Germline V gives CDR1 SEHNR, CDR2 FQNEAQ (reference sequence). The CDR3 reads CASSAPTGRYTEAFF. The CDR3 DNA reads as TGTGCCAGCAGCGCCCCGACTGGAAGATACACTGAAGCTTTCTTT.

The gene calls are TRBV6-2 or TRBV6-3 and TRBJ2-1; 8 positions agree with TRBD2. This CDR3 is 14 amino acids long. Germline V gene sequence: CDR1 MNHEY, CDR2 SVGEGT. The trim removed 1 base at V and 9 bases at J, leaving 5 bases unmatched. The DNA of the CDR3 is TGTGCCAGCAGTTACTTCGGGGGGGCGGGTGAGCAGTTCTTC. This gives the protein CASSYFGGAGEQFF.

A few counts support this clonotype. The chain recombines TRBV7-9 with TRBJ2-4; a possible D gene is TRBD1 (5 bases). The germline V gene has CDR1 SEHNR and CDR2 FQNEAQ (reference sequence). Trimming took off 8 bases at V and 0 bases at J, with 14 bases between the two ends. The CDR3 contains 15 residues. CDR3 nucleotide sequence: TGTGCCAGCTCACAGGCGGATTTAGCCAAAAACATTCAGTACTTC. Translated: CASSQADLAKNIQYF.

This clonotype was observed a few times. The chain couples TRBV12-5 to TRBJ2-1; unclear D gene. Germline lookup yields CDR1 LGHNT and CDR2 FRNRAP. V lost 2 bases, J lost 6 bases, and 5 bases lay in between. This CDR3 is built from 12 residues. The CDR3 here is CASGLTANEQFF. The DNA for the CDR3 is TGTGCTAGTGGTTTGACCGCCAATGAGCAGTTCTTC.

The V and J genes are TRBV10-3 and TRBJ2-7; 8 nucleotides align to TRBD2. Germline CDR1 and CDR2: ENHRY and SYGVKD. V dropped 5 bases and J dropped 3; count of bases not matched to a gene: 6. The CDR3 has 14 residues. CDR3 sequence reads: CAISYTGTSYEQYF. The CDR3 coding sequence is TGTGCCATCAGTTATACCGGGACTAGCTACGAGCAGTACTTC.

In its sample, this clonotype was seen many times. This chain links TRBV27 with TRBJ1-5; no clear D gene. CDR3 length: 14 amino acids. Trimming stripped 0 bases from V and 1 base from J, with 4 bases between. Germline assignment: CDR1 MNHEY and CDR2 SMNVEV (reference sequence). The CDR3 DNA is TGTGCCAGCAGTTTATCAGGGAGCAATCAGCCCCAGCATTTT. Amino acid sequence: CASSLSGSNQPQHF.

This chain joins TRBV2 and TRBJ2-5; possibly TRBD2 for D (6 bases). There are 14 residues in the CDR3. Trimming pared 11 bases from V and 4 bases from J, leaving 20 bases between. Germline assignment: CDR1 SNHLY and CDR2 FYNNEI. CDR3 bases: TGTGCCGGTCCGTTCGGCGGGGCCGGAGAGACCCAGTACTTC. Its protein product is CAGPFGGAGETQYF.

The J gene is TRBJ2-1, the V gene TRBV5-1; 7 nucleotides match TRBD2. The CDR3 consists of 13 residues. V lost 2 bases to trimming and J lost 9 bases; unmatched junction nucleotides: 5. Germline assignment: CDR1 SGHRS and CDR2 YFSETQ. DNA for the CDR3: TGCGCCAGCAGCTTCTCAGCGGGGCTTGAGCAGTTCTTC. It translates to CASSFSAGLEQFF.

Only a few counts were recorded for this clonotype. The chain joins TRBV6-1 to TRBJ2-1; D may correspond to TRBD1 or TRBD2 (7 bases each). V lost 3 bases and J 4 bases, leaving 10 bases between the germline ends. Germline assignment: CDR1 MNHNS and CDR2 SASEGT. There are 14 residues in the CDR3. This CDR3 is CASSEQGGYNEQFF. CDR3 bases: TGTGCCAGCAGTGAGCAGGGGGGGTACAATGAGCAGTTCTTC.

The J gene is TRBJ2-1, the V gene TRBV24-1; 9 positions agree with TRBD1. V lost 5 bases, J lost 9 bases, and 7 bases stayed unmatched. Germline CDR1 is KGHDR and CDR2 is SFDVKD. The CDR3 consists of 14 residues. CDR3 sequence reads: CATSVSGQGREQFF. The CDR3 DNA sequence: TGTGCCACCAGTGTCTCGGGACAGGGTCGTGAGCAGTTCTTC.

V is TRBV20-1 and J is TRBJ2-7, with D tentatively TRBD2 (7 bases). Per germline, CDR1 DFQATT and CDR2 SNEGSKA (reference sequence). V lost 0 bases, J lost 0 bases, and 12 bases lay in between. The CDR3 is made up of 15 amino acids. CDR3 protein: CSARDVRGASYEQYF. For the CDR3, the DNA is TGCAGTGCTAGAGATGTACGGGGGGCCTCCTACGAGCAGTACTTC.

The CDR3 sequence is CSVDNNRLRNEQFF. The CDR3 DNA sequence: TGCAGCGTTGACAACAACCGCCTGAGGAATGAGCAGTTCTTC. The J gene is TRBJ2-1, the V gene TRBV29-1, with D unclear. This CDR3 has 14 amino acids. Germline CDR1 reads SQVTM; CDR2 reads ANQGSEA. Trimming left V 3 bases short and J 7 bases short, with 16 bases between.

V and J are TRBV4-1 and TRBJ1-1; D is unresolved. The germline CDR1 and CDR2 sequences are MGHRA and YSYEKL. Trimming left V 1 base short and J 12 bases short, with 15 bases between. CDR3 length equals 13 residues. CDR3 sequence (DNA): TGCGCCAGCAGCCAAGTTGGGTCCCGGGTTACTTTCTTT. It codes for CASSQVGSRVTFF.

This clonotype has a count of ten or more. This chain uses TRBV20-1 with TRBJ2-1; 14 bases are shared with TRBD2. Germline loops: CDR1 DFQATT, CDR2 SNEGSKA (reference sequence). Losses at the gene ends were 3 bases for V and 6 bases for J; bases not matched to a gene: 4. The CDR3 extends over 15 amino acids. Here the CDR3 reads CSARGLAGDSNEQFF. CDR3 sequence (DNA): TGCAGTGCTAGGGGACTAGCGGGGGATTCCAATGAGCAGTTCTTC.

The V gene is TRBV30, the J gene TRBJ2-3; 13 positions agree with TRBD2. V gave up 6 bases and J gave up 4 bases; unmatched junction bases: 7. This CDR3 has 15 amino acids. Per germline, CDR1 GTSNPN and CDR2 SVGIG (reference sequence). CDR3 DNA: TGTGCCTGTACGACTAGCGGGGGGTTCGCAGATACGCAGTATTTT. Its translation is CACTTSGGFADTQYF.